This TCR beta chain was observed in a study of metastatic and nonmetastatic thyroid tumors. Study at large: The comparison covered peripheral blood and tumor or nodule tissue in malignant and benign thyroid patients. General study results and limits: Reported TCR beta diversity, measured in blood and tumor, was significantly higher for malignant thyroid tumors than for benign nodules.

Before thyroid surgery, none of the patients had received any treatment. About this clone itself: The target antigen is unknown.

TCRdb re-called the PCR reads with MiXCR. This sample has 9,000 to 13,000 clones; 20% to 30% occur once, and the top ten carry around 9.8%. The clonotype originates from a female donor with papillary thyroid cancer or a benign thyroid nodule (not recorded which). Some clones in this sample may be carry-over from other donors' samples. Sequencing input: tumor tissue.

In DNA form, the CDR3 reads TGTGCCAGCAGTTACCCGACAGGCCGCTCCTACGAGCAGTACTTC. Amino acid sequence: CASSYPTGRSYEQYF. This chain links TRBV6-2 or TRBV6-3 with TRBJ2-7, with D perhaps matching TRBD1 (6 bases). The CDR3 is 15 residues long. The ends were cut back, 2 bases at V and 0 bases at J, with 11 bases in the middle. CDR1 and CDR2 from the germline V gene are MNHEY and SVGEGT.